The source of this T cell receptor beta chain is a study of blood T cell repertoires in COVID-19. Study overall: COVID-19 samples from acute and convalescent phases originated in the United States, Italy and Spain. T cells, B-cell-depleted T cells, or PBMCs supplied cDNA or gDNA.

V gave up 6 bases and J gave up 3 bases, with 15 bases separating them. In germline, CDR1 is SGHRS, CDR2 YFSETQ. The CDR3 is made up of 14 amino acids. In the authors' methods: Reference gene primer amplification gave estimated nucleated cell counts. TCRdb's copy holds only in-frame clones and misses some; the assay was immunoSEQ multiplex PCR. For V, J and clone size, that table is used; D and trimming come from the DNA. The table records approximately 70,000 clones, less than 80% of them present only once. Sequencing was carried out using peripheral blood. The V and J genes are TRBV5-1 and TRBJ1-2, with D tentatively TRBD1 (6 bases). The origin of this receptor is a man aged 55 to 70 with active or convalescent COVID-19. The CDR3, as DNA: TGCGCCAGCACAGAGGGGGGGTATGACTATGGCTACACCTTC. Amino acid sequence: CASTEGGYDYGYTF.